This T cell receptor (beta chain) was recorded in a study of shared T cell receptors in the human thymus. This clone occurred once. This CDR3 is 14 amino acids long. With V trimmed by 3 bases and J by 5 bases, 5 bases remained unmatched. Germline V gene sequence: CDR1 SGHDN, CDR2 FVKESK. Libraries were prepared by immunoSEQ multiplex PCR; TCRdb keeps only in-frame clonotypes and omits some of them. The data show about 660,000 clones, around 87% seen once. These data were also reused for a study on human thymus T cells. Per that study: Donation came from healthy Finnish infants having corrective surgery for congenital heart defects. Resections obtained during corrective heart surgery supplied the thymus tissue.

This receptor was taken from a boy in the first two years of life with a congenital heart defect. The sequenced material came from thymocytes. V and J are TRBV14 and TRBJ2-7, with 9 bases matching TRBD2. The CDR3 loop is CASSHGTSYHEQYF. As DNA, the CDR3 is TGTGCCAGCAGCCATGGGACTAGCTACCACGAGCAGTACTTC. Filled out from reference TRBV14 and TRBJ2-7, the complete variable domain reads EAGVTQFPSHSVIEKGQTVTLRCDPISGHDNLYWYRRVMGKEIKFLLHFVKESKQDESGMPNNRFLAERTGGTYSTLKVQPAELEDSGVYFCASSHGTSYHEQYFGPGTRLTVT.